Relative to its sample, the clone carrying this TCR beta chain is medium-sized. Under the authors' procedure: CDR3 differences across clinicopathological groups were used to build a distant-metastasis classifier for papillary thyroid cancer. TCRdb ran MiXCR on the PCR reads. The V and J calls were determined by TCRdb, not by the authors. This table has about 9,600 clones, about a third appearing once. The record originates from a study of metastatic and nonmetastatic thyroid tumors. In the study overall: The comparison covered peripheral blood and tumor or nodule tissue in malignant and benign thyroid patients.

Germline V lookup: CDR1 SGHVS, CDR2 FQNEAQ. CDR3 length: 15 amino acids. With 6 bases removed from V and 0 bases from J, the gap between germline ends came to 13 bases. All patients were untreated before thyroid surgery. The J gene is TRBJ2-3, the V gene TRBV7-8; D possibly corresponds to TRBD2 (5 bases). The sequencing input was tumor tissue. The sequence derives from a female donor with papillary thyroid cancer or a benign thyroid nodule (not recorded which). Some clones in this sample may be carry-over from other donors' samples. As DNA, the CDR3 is TGTGCCAGCAGACAAAGTCTAGCTAGCACAGATACGCAGTATTTT. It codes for CASRQSLASTDTQYF. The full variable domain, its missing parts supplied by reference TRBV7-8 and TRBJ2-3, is GAGVSQSPRYKVAKRGQDVALRCDPISGHVSLFWYQQALGQGPEFLTYFQNEAQLDKSGLPSDRFFAERPEGSVSTLKIQRTQQEDSAVYLCASRQSLASTDTQYFGPGTRLTVL.